The T cell receptor beta chain described here comes from a study of blood T cell repertoires in COVID-19. Which cohort a participant joined came from the clinical history participants gave. Only in-frame clones appear in the TCRdb table, and some are missing; sequencing was by immunoSEQ multiplex PCR. Counted here are approximately 270,000 clones, around 90% occurring once; the ten biggest clones make up about 1.2%. CDR1 and CDR2 from the germline V gene are SEHNR and FQNEAQ (reference sequence). The V end was cut by 1 base, the J end by 5 bases, with 8 bases between. The CDR3 sequence is 14 residues long.

This rearrangement joins TRBV7-9 to TRBJ2-2; no firm D call. The origin of this receptor is a human donor in a cohort exposed to, infected with or recovered from COVID-19 (not recorded which). The donor label of this sample is uncertain. Sequencing input: PBMCs or T cells enriched from blood (not recorded which). CDR3 DNA: TGTGCCAGCAGCTTAGGTGCCGGGACCGGGGAGCTGTTTTTT. It yields the protein CASSLGAGTGELFF.